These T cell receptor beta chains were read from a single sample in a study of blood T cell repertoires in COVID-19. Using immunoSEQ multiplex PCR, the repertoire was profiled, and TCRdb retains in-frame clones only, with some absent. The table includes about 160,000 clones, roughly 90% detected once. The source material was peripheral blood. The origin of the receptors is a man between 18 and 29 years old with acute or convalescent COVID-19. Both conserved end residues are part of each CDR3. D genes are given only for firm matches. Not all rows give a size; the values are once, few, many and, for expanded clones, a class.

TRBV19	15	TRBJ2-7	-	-	CASSMVQESSYEQYF	TGTGCCAGTAGTATGGTACAGGAGAGCTCCTACGAGCAGTACTTC
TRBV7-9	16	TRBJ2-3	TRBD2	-	CASSLSAGGPADTQYF	TGTGCCAGCAGCTTATCAGCGGGAGGGCCCGCAGATACGCAGTATTTT
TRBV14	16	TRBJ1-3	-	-	CASSKALSGAGNTIYF	TGTGCCAGCAGCAAAGCCTTATCGGGGGCTGGAAACACCATATATTTT
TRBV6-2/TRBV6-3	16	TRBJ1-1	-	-	CASSSPSRGAGTEAFF	TGTGCCAGCAGTTCCCCGTCCAGGGGCGCAGGTACTGAAGCTTTCTTT
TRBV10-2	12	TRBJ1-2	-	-	CASRGSNYGYTF	TGCGCCAGTAGGGGGTCTAACTATGGCTACACCTTC
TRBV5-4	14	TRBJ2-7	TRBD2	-	CASSLGTSGYSRYF	TGTGCCAGCAGCTTGGGAACTAGCGGGTATTCGCGGTACTTC
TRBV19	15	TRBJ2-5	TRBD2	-	CASSILAGGQETQYF	TGTGCCAGTAGTATACTAGCGGGAGGTCAAGAGACCCAGTACTTC
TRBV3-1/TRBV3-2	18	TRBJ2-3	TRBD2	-	CASSQDGWSGGGTDTQYF	TGTGCCAGCAGCCAAGATGGGTGGTCGGGAGGGGGCACAGATACGCAGTATTTT
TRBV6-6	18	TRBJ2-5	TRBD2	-	CASSLPASGISSVETQYF	TGTGCCAGCAGTCTACCCGCTAGCGGGATATCCAGTGTTGAGACCCAGTACTTC
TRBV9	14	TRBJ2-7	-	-	CASSPGLDYYEQYF	TGTGCCAGCAGCCCCGGACTGGATTACTACGAGCAGTACTTC
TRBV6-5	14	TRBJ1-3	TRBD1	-	CASRPGQGRDTIYF	TGTGCCAGCAGACCCGGACAGGGCCGTGACACCATATATTTT
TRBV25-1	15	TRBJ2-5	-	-	CASSEKDSLQETQYF	TGTGCCAGCAGTGAAAAGGACAGCCTTCAAGAGACCCAGTACTTC
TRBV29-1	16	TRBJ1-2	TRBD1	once	CSVEGGTEFSNYGYTF	TGCAGCGTTGAAGGTGGGACAGAATTCTCTAACTATGGCTACACCTTC
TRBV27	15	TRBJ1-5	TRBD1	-	CASSLQGALNQPQHF	TGTGCCAGCAGTTTACAGGGGGCTCTAAACCAGCCCCAGCATTTT